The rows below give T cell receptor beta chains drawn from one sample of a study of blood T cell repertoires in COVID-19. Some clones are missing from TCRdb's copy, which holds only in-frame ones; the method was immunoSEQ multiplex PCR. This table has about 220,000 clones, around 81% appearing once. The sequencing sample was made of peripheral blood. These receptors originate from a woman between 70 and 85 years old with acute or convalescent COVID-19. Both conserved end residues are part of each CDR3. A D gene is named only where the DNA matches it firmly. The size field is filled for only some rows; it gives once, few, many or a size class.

CDR3nt: TGTGCCAGCAGCTTATTACTAGCGGGCCCCCAAGAGACCCAGTACTTC
CDR3aa: CASSLLLAGPQETQYF
j_gene: TRBJ2-5
abundance: -
d_gene: TRBD2
v_gene: TRBV7-2

CDR3nt: TGTGCCAGTAGCCGACAGGGGAGTTTTTACGAGCAGTACTTC
CDR3aa: CASSRQGSFYEQYF
j_gene: TRBJ2-7
abundance: few
d_gene: TRBD1
v_gene: TRBV19

CDR3nt: TGTGCCAGCAGCTTTCCCCCACAAGAGACCCAGTACTTC
CDR3aa: CASSFPPQETQYF
j_gene: TRBJ2-5
abundance: -
d_gene: -
v_gene: TRBV7-9

CDR3nt: TGTGCCAGCAGTAACCAAGCGGGGGGGCTAGATACGCAGTATTTT
CDR3aa: CASSNQAGGLDTQYF
j_gene: TRBJ2-3
abundance: -
d_gene: TRBD2
v_gene: TRBV6-4

CDR3nt: TGCGCCAGCAGCTCCGACAGGGCTCGCTATACTTCACCCCTCCACTTT
CDR3aa: CASSSDRARYTSPLHF
j_gene: TRBJ1-6
abundance: -
d_gene: TRBD1
v_gene: TRBV5-1

CDR3nt: TGTGCCAGCAGCGCACAGGGAGCGAACACCGGGGAGCTGTTTTTT
CDR3aa: CASSAQGANTGELFF
j_gene: TRBJ2-2
abundance: -
d_gene: -
v_gene: TRBV9

CDR3nt: TGCGCCAGCAGCCTAAAGGGGATTGAAGCTTTCTTT
CDR3aa: CASSLKGIEAFF
j_gene: TRBJ1-1
abundance: once
d_gene: -
v_gene: TRBV5-1

CDR3nt: TGTGCCAGCAGAAGACAGGGGGCGCTGGTCACCGGGGAGCTGTTTTTT
CDR3aa: CASRRQGALVTGELFF
j_gene: TRBJ2-2
abundance: once
d_gene: TRBD1
v_gene: TRBV7-2

CDR3nt: TGTGCCAGCAGCCGGCCAGGGTCCGGGGAGCTGTTTTTT
CDR3aa: CASSRPGSGELFF
j_gene: TRBJ2-2
abundance: -
d_gene: -
v_gene: TRBV12-3/TRBV12-4

CDR3nt: TGCGCCAGCAGCACATCAGGGGTGGAGGAGACCCAGTACTTC
CDR3aa: CASSTSGVEETQYF
j_gene: TRBJ2-5
abundance: -
d_gene: -
v_gene: TRBV5-1

CDR3nt: TGTGCCAGCAGTTCTAACAGGTATCAGCCCCAGCATTTT
CDR3aa: CASSSNRYQPQHF
j_gene: TRBJ1-5
abundance: -
d_gene: -
v_gene: TRBV6-5

CDR3nt: TGTGCCAGCAGTTTGGGGCAGTATGGCTACACCTTC
CDR3aa: CASSLGQYGYTF
j_gene: TRBJ1-2
abundance: few
d_gene: -
v_gene: TRBV12-3/TRBV12-4

CDR3nt: TGTGCCAGCAGAGCCGCGGGAGGGGCGAGGCAGCCCCAGCATTTT
CDR3aa: CASRAAGGARQPQHF
j_gene: TRBJ1-5
abundance: once
d_gene: -
v_gene: TRBV7-8

CDR3nt: TGTGCCTGGGACAGGGGGCGAAGGGAGACCCAGTACTTC
CDR3aa: CAWDRGRRETQYF
j_gene: TRBJ2-5
abundance: -
d_gene: TRBD1
v_gene: TRBV30

CDR3nt: TGTGCCGTGCGGGGAAACGAAGAGACCCAGTACTTC
CDR3aa: CAVRGNEETQYF
j_gene: TRBJ2-5
abundance: -
d_gene: -
v_gene: TRBV10-3

CDR3nt: TGTGCCAGTAGTATACAGGGCGGAAAGATCTACGAGCAGTACTTC
CDR3aa: CASSIQGGKIYEQYF
j_gene: TRBJ2-7
abundance: -
d_gene: -
v_gene: TRBV19

CDR3nt: TGTGCCAGCAGCGTGGGGACAGGGGCCGGCTACACCTTC
CDR3aa: CASSVGTGAGYTF
j_gene: TRBJ1-2
abundance: -
d_gene: TRBD1
v_gene: TRBV9

CDR3nt: TGTGCCAGCTCGCCGGACACTTCCTACGAGCAGTACTTC
CDR3aa: CASSPDTSYEQYF
j_gene: TRBJ2-7
abundance: -
d_gene: -
v_gene: TRBV18

CDR3nt: TGTGCCAGCAGCCCACCGTCAGGGAGGGACTATGGCTACACCTTC
CDR3aa: CASSPPSGRDYGYTF
j_gene: TRBJ1-2
abundance: -
d_gene: -
v_gene: TRBV5-6

CDR3nt: TGTGCCAGCAGTAGACAGCAAGAGACCCAGTACTTC
CDR3aa: CASSRQQETQYF
j_gene: TRBJ2-5
abundance: few
d_gene: -
v_gene: TRBV6-5

CDR3nt: TGTGCCAGCAGCCCCAGAGGCTCTGGGGCCAACGTCCTGACTTTC
CDR3aa: CASSPRGSGANVLTF
j_gene: TRBJ2-6
abundance: -
d_gene: -
v_gene: TRBV5-4

CDR3nt: TGTGCCAGCAGCCACCCGATGGGTTCGGGAAAACTGTTTTTT
CDR3aa: CASSHPMGSGKLFF
j_gene: TRBJ1-4
abundance: -
d_gene: -
v_gene: TRBV4-2

CDR3nt: TGCGCCAGCAGCTTACAGATCTCTGGGGCCAACGTCCTGACTTTC
CDR3aa: CASSLQISGANVLTF
j_gene: TRBJ2-6
abundance: -
d_gene: -
v_gene: TRBV5-1

CDR3nt: TGTGCCAGCGGAGATGGGGGCCTTCCCACAGATACGCAGTATTTT
CDR3aa: CASGDGGLPTDTQYF
j_gene: TRBJ2-3
abundance: -
d_gene: -
v_gene: TRBV5-4

CDR3nt: TGTGCCACCAGTGAGCAGACAGGTTTATGGGGAGATACGCAGTATTTT
CDR3aa: CATSEQTGLWGDTQYF
j_gene: TRBJ2-3
abundance: -
d_gene: -
v_gene: TRBV24-1

CDR3nt: TGCGCCAGCAGTGGACAGGGGAGGGGTCAGCCCCAGCATTTT
CDR3aa: CASSGQGRGQPQHF
j_gene: TRBJ1-5
abundance: -
d_gene: TRBD1
v_gene: TRBV10-2

CDR3nt: TGCAGCGTAACAGGGAGAGTGATGAACACTGAAGCTTTCTTT
CDR3aa: CSVTGRVMNTEAFF
j_gene: TRBJ1-1
abundance: -
d_gene: -
v_gene: TRBV29-1

CDR3nt: TGTGCCAGCAGCTTGGGGCGGGGGACGTATGAGCAGTTCTTC
CDR3aa: CASSLGRGTYEQFF
j_gene: TRBJ2-1
abundance: -
d_gene: TRBD2
v_gene: TRBV7-2

CDR3nt: TGTGCCATCAGCCGGACAGGGGTCAATCAGCCCCAGCATTTT
CDR3aa: CAISRTGVNQPQHF
j_gene: TRBJ1-5
abundance: -
d_gene: TRBD1
v_gene: TRBV10-3

CDR3nt: TGCGCCAGCAGTGACGGCGGGCAAAGAGCTTATAATTCACCCCTCCACTTT
CDR3aa: CASSDGGQRAYNSPLHF
j_gene: TRBJ1-6
abundance: once
d_gene: -
v_gene: TRBV10-2

CDR3nt: TGTGCCAGCAGCCTTAGCCGCACCGGGGAGCTGTTTTTT
CDR3aa: CASSLSRTGELFF
j_gene: TRBJ2-2
abundance: -
d_gene: -
v_gene: TRBV3-1/TRBV3-2

CDR3nt: TGTGCCACCAGTGAGCTTAGACTAGCGGGGTTACGCGGGGAGCTGTTTTTT
CDR3aa: CATSELRLAGLRGELFF
j_gene: TRBJ2-2
abundance: -
d_gene: TRBD2
v_gene: TRBV24-1

CDR3nt: TGTGCCTGGGGACATAAAGTCAATCAGCCCCAGCATTTT
CDR3aa: CAWGHKVNQPQHF
j_gene: TRBJ1-5
abundance: -
d_gene: -
v_gene: TRBV30

CDR3nt: TGTGCCAGCAGCTCCGGACAGGGAAATTCACCCCTCCACTTT
CDR3aa: CASSSGQGNSPLHF
j_gene: TRBJ1-6
abundance: -
d_gene: TRBD1
v_gene: TRBV7-9

CDR3nt: TGTGCCAGCAGGGCTACTAGCGGGGGAGGAGAGACCCAGTACTTC
CDR3aa: CASRATSGGGETQYF
j_gene: TRBJ2-5
abundance: -
d_gene: TRBD2
v_gene: TRBV5-6

CDR3nt: TGCGCCAGCAGCCAATTGGGCGAAGCTTTCTTT
CDR3aa: CASSQLGEAFF
j_gene: TRBJ1-1
abundance: -
d_gene: -
v_gene: TRBV5-1

CDR3nt: TGTGCCAGCAAAGTCGTCCTGGGGCATGAGACCCAGTACTTC
CDR3aa: CASKVVLGHETQYF
j_gene: TRBJ2-5
abundance: -
d_gene: -
v_gene: TRBV3-1/TRBV3-2

CDR3nt: TGTGCCAGCAGCAGGGGCGGGCATAGCGGGGGGGCCTCTCCATGGACCCAGTACTTC
CDR3aa: CASSRGGHSGGASPWTQYF
j_gene: TRBJ2-5
abundance: -
d_gene: TRBD2
v_gene: TRBV11-2

CDR3nt: TGTGCCAGCAAGATCGGGTCAAACATTCAGTACTTC
CDR3aa: CASKIGSNIQYF
j_gene: TRBJ2-4
abundance: -
d_gene: -
v_gene: TRBV12-3/TRBV12-4

CDR3nt: TGTGCCAGCAGCCCCTATGTTGCAGAGACCCAGTACTTC
CDR3aa: CASSPYVAETQYF
j_gene: TRBJ2-5
abundance: -
d_gene: -
v_gene: TRBV11-2

CDR3nt: TGTGCCAGCACTCGGGGGGGAAATCAGCCCCAGCATTTT
CDR3aa: CASTRGGNQPQHF
j_gene: TRBJ1-5
abundance: -
d_gene: -
v_gene: TRBV28

CDR3nt: TGTGCCAGCAGCCCTCGGACAGGATGGGGTGAAAAACTGTTTTTT
CDR3aa: CASSPRTGWGEKLFF
j_gene: TRBJ1-4
abundance: -
d_gene: TRBD1
v_gene: TRBV5-6

CDR3nt: TGTGCCACCAGCCGGGGGGCGGAGACCCAGTACTTC
CDR3aa: CATSRGAETQYF
j_gene: TRBJ2-5
abundance: -
d_gene: -
v_gene: TRBV15

CDR3nt: TGTGCCAGTCGCCGCGGGGGCCTGACCACCGGGGAGCTGTTTTTT
CDR3aa: CASRRGGLTTGELFF
j_gene: TRBJ2-2
abundance: -
d_gene: -
v_gene: TRBV19

CDR3nt: TGTGCCAGCAGTTCGTGGACAGGTCTAAGGGAGACCCAGTACTTC
CDR3aa: CASSSWTGLRETQYF
j_gene: TRBJ2-5
abundance: -
d_gene: TRBD1
v_gene: TRBV27

CDR3nt: TGTGCCAGCAGCCTAGGGACAGGCCTAGGGGTCTTC
CDR3aa: CASSLGTGLGVF
j_gene: TRBJ2-7
abundance: -
d_gene: TRBD1
v_gene: TRBV12-3/TRBV12-4

CDR3nt: TGCGCCAGCAGCCCTAGGGAGGGTAGTAGCGGGGGGGCTTGGGAGCAGTACTTC
CDR3aa: CASSPREGSSGGAWEQYF
j_gene: TRBJ2-7
abundance: -
d_gene: TRBD2
v_gene: TRBV4-1

CDR3nt: TGTGCCACGGGGACAGGGGGCGGAAGGACCCAGTACTTC
CDR3aa: CATGTGGGRTQYF
j_gene: TRBJ2-5
abundance: -
d_gene: TRBD1
v_gene: TRBV15

CDR3nt: TGCGCCAGCAGCCAAGATACATGGGGCTACACCTTC
CDR3aa: CASSQDTWGYTF
j_gene: TRBJ1-2
abundance: few
d_gene: -
v_gene: TRBV4-1

CDR3nt: TGTGCCAGCAGCCAAGGCCGTTTGAACCAGGGGACCGGGGAGCTGTTTTTT
CDR3aa: CASSQGRLNQGTGELFF
j_gene: TRBJ2-2
abundance: -
d_gene: -
v_gene: TRBV3-1/TRBV3-2

CDR3nt: TGTGCCAGTAGTAAACAGACAGGGGGCATTCCTTATCAGCCCCAGCATTTT
CDR3aa: CASSKQTGGIPYQPQHF
j_gene: TRBJ1-5
abundance: -
d_gene: TRBD1
v_gene: TRBV19

CDR3nt: TGTGCCAGCAGGCCCGGGACCCGAGGAGGGTATGAAAAACTGTTTTTT
CDR3aa: CASRPGTRGGYEKLFF
j_gene: TRBJ1-4
abundance: once
d_gene: -
v_gene: TRBV5-5

CDR3nt: TGTGCCAGCAGTCTGGACTACTCCTACAATGAGCAGTTCTTC
CDR3aa: CASSLDYSYNEQFF
j_gene: TRBJ2-1
abundance: -
d_gene: -
v_gene: TRBV6-5

CDR3nt: TGTGCCAGTAGTATCAGAGGAGGCAATCAGCCCCAGCATTTT
CDR3aa: CASSIRGGNQPQHF
j_gene: TRBJ1-5
abundance: -
d_gene: -
v_gene: TRBV19

CDR3nt: TGTGCCAGCAGTGAAGGTCCAGGGTATGAGCAGTTCTTC
CDR3aa: CASSEGPGYEQFF
j_gene: TRBJ2-1
abundance: -
d_gene: -
v_gene: TRBV6-1

CDR3nt: TGTGCCAGCAGGACAGGATCCAATGAGCAGTTCTTC
CDR3aa: CASRTGSNEQFF
j_gene: TRBJ2-1
abundance: -
d_gene: -
v_gene: TRBV2